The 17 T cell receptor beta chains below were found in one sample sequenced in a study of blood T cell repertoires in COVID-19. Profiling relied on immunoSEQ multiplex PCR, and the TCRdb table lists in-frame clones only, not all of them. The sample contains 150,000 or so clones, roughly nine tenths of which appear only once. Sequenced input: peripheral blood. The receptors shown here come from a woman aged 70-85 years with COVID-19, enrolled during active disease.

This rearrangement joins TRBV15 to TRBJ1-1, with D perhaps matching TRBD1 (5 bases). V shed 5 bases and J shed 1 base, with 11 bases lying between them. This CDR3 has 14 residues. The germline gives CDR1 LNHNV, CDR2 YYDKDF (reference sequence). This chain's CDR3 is CATSQGGWNTEAFF. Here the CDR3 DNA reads TGTGCCACCAGCCAGGGCGGCTGGAACACTGAAGCTTTCTTT.

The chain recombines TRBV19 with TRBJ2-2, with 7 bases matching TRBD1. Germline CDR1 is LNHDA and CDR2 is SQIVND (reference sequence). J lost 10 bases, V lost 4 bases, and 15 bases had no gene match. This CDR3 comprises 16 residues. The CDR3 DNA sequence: TGTGCCAGTAGTACCCGGGACAGCTTTGTGTCCGAGGAGCTGTTTTTT. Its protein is CASSTRDSFVSEELFF.

In nucleotides, the CDR3 is TGTGCCAGCAGCCTAGGATCAGGGGGCAACTATGGCTACACCTTC. It encodes CASSLGSGGNYGYTF. The chain employs TRBV3-1 (or the pseudogene TRBV3-2) and TRBJ1-2; 8 nucleotides line up with TRBD1. The V gene's germline CDR1 is LGHDT and CDR2 YNNKEL (reference sequence). The CDR3 length is 15 residues. V was pared by 4 bases and J by 2 bases, with 6 bases of the junction left unmatched.

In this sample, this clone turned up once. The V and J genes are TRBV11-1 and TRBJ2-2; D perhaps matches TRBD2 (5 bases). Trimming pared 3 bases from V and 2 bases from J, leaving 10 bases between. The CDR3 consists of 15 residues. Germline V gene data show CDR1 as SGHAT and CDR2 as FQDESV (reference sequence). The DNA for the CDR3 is TGTGCCAGCAGCTTTTGGGGAGTTAACACCGGGGAGCTGTTTTTT. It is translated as CASSFWGVNTGELFF.

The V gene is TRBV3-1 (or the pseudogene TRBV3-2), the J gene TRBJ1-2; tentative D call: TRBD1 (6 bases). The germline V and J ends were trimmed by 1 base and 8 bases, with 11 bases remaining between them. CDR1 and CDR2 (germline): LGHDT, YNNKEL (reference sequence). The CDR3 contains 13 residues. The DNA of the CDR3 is TGTGCCAGCAGCCAAGCGGGGACAAACGGCTACACCTTC. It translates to CASSQAGTNGYTF.

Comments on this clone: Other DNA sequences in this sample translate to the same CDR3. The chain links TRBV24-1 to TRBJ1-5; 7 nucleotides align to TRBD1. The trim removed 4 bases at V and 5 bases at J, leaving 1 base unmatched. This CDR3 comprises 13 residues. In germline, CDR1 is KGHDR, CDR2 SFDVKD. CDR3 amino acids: CATSDRGDQPQHF. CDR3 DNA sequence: TGTGCCACCAGTGACAGGGGGGATCAGCCCCAGCATTTT.

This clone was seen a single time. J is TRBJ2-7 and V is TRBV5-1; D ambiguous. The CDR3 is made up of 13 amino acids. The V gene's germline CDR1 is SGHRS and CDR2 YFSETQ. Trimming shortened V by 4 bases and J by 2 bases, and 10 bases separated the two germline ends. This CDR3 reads CASSQDNPYEQYF. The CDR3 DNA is TGCGCCAGCAGCCAGGATAACCCCTACGAGCAGTACTTC.

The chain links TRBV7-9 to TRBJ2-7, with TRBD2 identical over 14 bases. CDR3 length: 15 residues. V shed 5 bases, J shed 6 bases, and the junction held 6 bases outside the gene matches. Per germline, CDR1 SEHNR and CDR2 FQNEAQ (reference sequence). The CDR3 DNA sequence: TGTGCCAGCAGCAAGACTAGCGGGGGGGTATTCGAGCAGTACTTC. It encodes CASSKTSGGVFEQYF.

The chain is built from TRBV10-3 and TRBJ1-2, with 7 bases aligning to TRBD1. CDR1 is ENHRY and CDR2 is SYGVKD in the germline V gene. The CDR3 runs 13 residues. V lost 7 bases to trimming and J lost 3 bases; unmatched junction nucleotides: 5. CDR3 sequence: CAIMEDRYYGYTF. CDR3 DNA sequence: TGTGCCATCATGGAGGACAGGTACTATGGCTACACCTTC.

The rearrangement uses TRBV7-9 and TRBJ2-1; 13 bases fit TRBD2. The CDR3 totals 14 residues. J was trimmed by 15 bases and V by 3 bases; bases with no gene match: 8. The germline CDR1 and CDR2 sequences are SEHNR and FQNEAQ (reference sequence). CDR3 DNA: TGTGCCAGCAGCTTGGGACTAGCGGGGACTCTGCTGTTCTTC. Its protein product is CASSLGLAGTLLFF.

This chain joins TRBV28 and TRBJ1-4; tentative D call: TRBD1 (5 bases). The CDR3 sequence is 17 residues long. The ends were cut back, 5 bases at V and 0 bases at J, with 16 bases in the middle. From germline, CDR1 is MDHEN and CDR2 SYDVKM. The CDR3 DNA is TGTGCCAGCAGTGAGATGACAGCTGCCACAACTAATGAAAAACTGTTTTTT. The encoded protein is CASSEMTAATTNEKLFF. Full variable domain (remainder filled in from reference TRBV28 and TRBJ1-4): DVKVTQSSRYLVKRTGEKVFLECVQDMDHENMFWYRQDPGLGLRLIYFSYDVKMKEKGDIPEGYSVSREKKERFSLILESASTNQTSMYLCASSEMTAATTNEKLFFGSGTQLSVL.

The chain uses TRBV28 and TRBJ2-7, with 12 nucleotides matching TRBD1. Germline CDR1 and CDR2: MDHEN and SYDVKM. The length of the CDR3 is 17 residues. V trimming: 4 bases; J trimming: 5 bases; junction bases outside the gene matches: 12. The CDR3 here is CASSSLSPGQGAHEQYF. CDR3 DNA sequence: TGTGCCAGCAGTTCGCTTTCCCCGGGACAGGGGGCCCACGAGCAGTACTTC.

The CDR3 coding sequence is TGTGCCAGCAGCATACTTTGGGACAGTGAAGCTTTCTTT. As protein: CASSILWDSEAFF. This chain uses TRBV12-3 or TRBV12-4 with TRBJ1-1, with 7 positions matching TRBD1. J lost 7 bases, V lost 6 bases, and 8 bases had no gene match. The CDR3 is 13 amino acids.

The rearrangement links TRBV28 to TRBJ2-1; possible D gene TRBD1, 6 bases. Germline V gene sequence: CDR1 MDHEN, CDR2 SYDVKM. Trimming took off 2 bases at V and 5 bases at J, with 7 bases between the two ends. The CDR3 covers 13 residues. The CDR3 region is CASSLTGHNEQFF. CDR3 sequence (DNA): TGTGCCAGCAGTTTAACAGGGCACAATGAGCAGTTCTTC.

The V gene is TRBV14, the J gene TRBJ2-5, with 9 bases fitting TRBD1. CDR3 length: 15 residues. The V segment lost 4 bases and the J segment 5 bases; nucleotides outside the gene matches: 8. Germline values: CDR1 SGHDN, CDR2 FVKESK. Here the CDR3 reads CASSRLGTGRETQYF. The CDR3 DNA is TGTGCCAGCAGCCGCCTCGGGACAGGGCGGGAGACCCAGTACTTC.

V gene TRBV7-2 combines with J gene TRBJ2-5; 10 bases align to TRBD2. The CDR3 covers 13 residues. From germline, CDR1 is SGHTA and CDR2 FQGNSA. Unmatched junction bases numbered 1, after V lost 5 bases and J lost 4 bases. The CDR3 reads CASSTSGVETQYF. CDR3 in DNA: TGTGCCAGCAGCACTAGCGGGGTAGAGACCCAGTACTTC.

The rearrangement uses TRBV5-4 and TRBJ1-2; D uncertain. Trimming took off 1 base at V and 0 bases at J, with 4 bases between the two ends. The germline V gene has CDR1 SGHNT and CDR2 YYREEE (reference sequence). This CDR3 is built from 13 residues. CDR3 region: CASSLPSNYGYTF. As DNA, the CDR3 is TGTGCCAGCAGCTTGCCCTCTAACTATGGCTACACCTTC.